These 30 T cell receptor beta chains were all obtained from the same sample, sequenced in a study of PD-1 and CTLA-4 blockade in melanoma. Profiling relied on immunoSEQ multiplex PCR, and the TCRdb table lists in-frame clones only, not all of them. The sample has some 29,000 clones, 85% to 90% seen once. The sequenced sample was CD8+ T cells from peripheral blood, obtained before anti-PD-1 treatment. The receptor set was obtained from a human donor with melanoma.

The chain is built from TRBV19 and TRBJ2-7, with 11 bases identical to TRBD1. This CDR3 has 14 residues. CDR1 and CDR2 (germline): LNHDA, SQIVND (reference sequence). The V segment lost 5 bases and the J segment 3 bases; nucleotides outside the gene matches: 3. CDR3: CASSPGTGGYEQYF. In DNA, the CDR3 is TGTGCCAGTAGTCCCGGGACAGGGGGCTACGAGCAGTACTTC. Looking up the rest from reference TRBV19 and TRBJ2-7 gives the full variable domain: DGGITQSPKYLFRKEGQNVTLSCEQNLNHDAMYWYRQDPGQGLRLIYYSQIVNDFQKGDIAEGYSVSREKKESFPLTVTSAQKNPTAFYLCASSPGTGGYEQYFGPGTRLTVT.

V usage is TRBV27 and J usage is TRBJ1-3, with 9 positions matching TRBD1. The CDR3 has 18 residues. The germline CDR1 and CDR2 sequences are MNHEY and SMNVEV (reference sequence). Trimming removed 1 base from V and 0 bases from J; junction bases left unmatched: 7. The CDR3 is CASSLYGGQGYSGNTIYF. As DNA, the CDR3 is TGTGCCAGCAGTTTATATGGCGGACAGGGGTACTCTGGAAACACCATATATTTT.

This rearrangement joins TRBV27 to TRBJ2-7; D is unresolved. CDR1 and CDR2 from the germline V gene are MNHEY and SMNVEV (reference sequence). The CDR3 runs 13 residues. V lost 0 bases to trimming and J lost 5 bases, with 8 bases between them. Here the CDR3 reads CASSLSGNHEQYF. The CDR3 DNA is TGTGCCAGCAGTTTATCGGGCAATCACGAGCAGTACTTC.

This chain links TRBV5-1 with TRBJ2-5; D gene uncertain. The CDR3 is made up of 14 amino acids. V gave up 0 bases and J gave up 2 bases, with 8 bases separating them. The germline gives CDR1 SGHRS, CDR2 YFSETQ. Here the CDR3 DNA reads TGCGCCAGCAGCTTGGAGGGTCTTCAAGAGACCCAGTACTTC. This translates into CASSLEGLQETQYF.

The V call is TRBV29-1, the J call TRBJ2-7; TRBD1 matches at 7 bases. CDR3 length: 15 residues. V was clipped by 6 bases and J by 2 bases; unmatched bases: 13. In germline, CDR1 is SQVTM, CDR2 ANQGSEA. CDR3 in DNA: TGCAGCGTGCTACAAACCCTCGACAGGGCCTACGAGCAGTACTTC. This codes for CSVLQTLDRAYEQYF.

This clone was observed a handful of times. The chain recombines TRBV30 with TRBJ2-7; 12 bases fit TRBD2. The J segment lost 7 bases and the V segment lost 3 bases, leaving 10 bases of the junction unmatched. The CDR3 loop spans 15 amino acids. Looked up from germline, CDR1 is GTSNPN and CDR2 is SVGIG (reference sequence). CDR3 sequence reads: CAWSPEASGRGEQYF. The CDR3 coding sequence is TGTGCCTGGAGCCCCGAGGCTAGCGGGAGGGGTGAGCAGTACTTC.

The J gene is TRBJ2-7, the V gene TRBV7-2, with D perhaps TRBD2 (6 bases). V was trimmed by 1 base and J by 2 bases, leaving 12 bases between them. The germline V gene has CDR1 SGHTA and CDR2 FQGNSA. The CDR3 totals 15 residues. In DNA, the CDR3 is TGTGCCAGCAGCTTAGTCCGGGACTTCGCCTACGAGCAGTACTTC. Amino acid sequence: CASSLVRDFAYEQYF.

The gene calls are TRBV19 and TRBJ2-6; 8 nucleotides align to TRBD1. Per germline, CDR1 LNHDA and CDR2 SQIVND (reference sequence). The length of the CDR3 is 20 residues. Unmatched junction bases numbered 19, after V lost 3 bases and J lost 6 bases. The DNA for the CDR3 is TGTGCCAGTAGTATTTATTTTGCAGGGGGCGGCTTTAATGTGGCCAACGTCCTGACTTTC. It translates to CASSIYFAGGGFNVANVLTF. Full variable domain (outside the CDR3, taken from reference TRBV19 and TRBJ2-6): DGGITQSPKYLFRKEGQNVTLSCEQNLNHDAMYWYRQDPGQGLRLIYYSQIVNDFQKGDIAEGYSVSREKKESFPLTVTSAQKNPTAFYLCASSIYFAGGGFNVANVLTFGAGSRLTVL.

The chain is built from TRBV13 and TRBJ1-1; D not resolved. V was cut by 0 bases and J by 4 bases, with 15 bases left in between. The germline CDR1 and CDR2 sequences are PRHDT and FYEKMQ (reference sequence). CDR3 length: 16 amino acids. CDR3 region: CASSLGGSPVSTEAFF. The CDR3 DNA sequence: TGTGCCAGCAGCTTAGGAGGCAGCCCTGTTTCCACTGAAGCTTTCTTT.

The gene calls are TRBV25-1 and TRBJ1-6; 7 bases align to TRBD1. This CDR3 comprises 17 residues. V dropped 8 bases and J dropped 10; count of bases not matched to a gene: 20. CDR1 and CDR2 (germline): MGHDK, SYGVNS. CDR3 nucleotides: TGTGCCAGCGACCCCAGTTCCAGGGGGGACCCCAGGTCACCCCTCCACTTT. Translated: CASDPSSRGDPRSPLHF.

The chain uses TRBV28 and TRBJ2-7; no definite D call. Trimming took off 1 base at V and 3 bases at J, with 7 bases between the two ends. The CDR3 spans 13 residues. The germline CDR1 and CDR2 sequences are MDHEN and SYDVKM. In nucleotides, the CDR3 is TGTGCCAGCAGTTTATTAGCAGGCTACGAGCAGTACTTC. Translation: CASSLLAGYEQYF.

The CDR3 region has the DNA TGTGCCAGCAGTGACACAGGGACTAACTATGGCTACACCTTC. Protein sequence: CASSDTGTNYGYTF. The gene calls are TRBV2 and TRBJ1-2; a possible D gene is TRBD1 (6 bases). Germline CDR1 reads SNHLY; CDR2 reads FYNNEI. Trimming removed 3 bases from V and 0 bases from J, with 8 bases in between. CDR3 length equals 14 residues.

The genes are TRBV28 and TRBJ2-7; D is uncertain. CDR1 and CDR2 (germline): MDHEN, SYDVKM. Trimming cost V 10 bases and J 12 bases, with 16 bases left between them. This CDR3 is built from 10 residues. The CDR3 DNA follows: TGTGCCACCTCGAGCCCCCGACTGTACTTC. The encoded protein is CATSSPRLYF.

The rearrangement links TRBV20-1 to TRBJ1-5, with D possibly matching TRBD1 (5 bases). Germline CDR1 is DFQATT and CDR2 is SNEGSKA (reference sequence). Trimming cost V 3 bases and J 3 bases, with 15 bases left between them. The CDR3 sequence is 15 residues long. The chain's CDR3 is CSASSIRGTNQPQHF. The CDR3 DNA reads TGCAGTGCTAGTTCCATCAGAGGGACCAATCAGCCCCAGCATTTT.

The rearrangement joins TRBV11-2 to TRBJ2-7; no clear D gene. From germline, CDR1 is SGHAT and CDR2 FQNNGV. This CDR3 has 13 residues. V was pared by 3 bases and J by 3 bases, with 9 bases between. The CDR3 coding sequence is TGTGCCAGCAGCTTGAGGCAGAGCTACGAGCAGTACTTC. It is translated as CASSLRQSYEQYF.

V and J are TRBV6-5 and TRBJ2-2; no clear D. The germline V and J ends were trimmed by 2 bases and 5 bases, with 9 bases remaining between them. From germline, CDR1 is MNHEY and CDR2 SVGAGI. The CDR3 sequence is 14 residues long. The CDR3, as DNA: TGTGCCAGCAGTTACCTCTTTGGGACCGGGGAGCTGTTTTTT. Translated, it gives CASSYLFGTGELFF.

The V gene is TRBV5-1, the J gene TRBJ2-1, with 10 bases identical to TRBD2. Germline CDR1 SGHRS, CDR2 YFSETQ. The CDR3 totals 14 residues. V lost 6 bases, J lost 2 bases, and 2 bases stayed unmatched. CDR3 region: CASTLAGAYNEQFF. Written as DNA, the CDR3 is TGCGCCAGCACCCTAGCGGGAGCCTACAATGAGCAGTTCTTC.

V usage is TRBV28 and J usage is TRBJ1-5; possible D gene TRBD1, 6 bases. The ends were cut back, 3 bases at V and 3 bases at J, with 12 bases in the middle. The CDR3 totals 15 residues. Germline V CDR1 and CDR2: MDHEN, SYDVKM. CDR3 sequence (DNA): TGTGCCAGCAGTTTTACAGGGAATGTCAATCAGCCCCAGCATTTT. Amino acids: CASSFTGNVNQPQHF.

The rearrangement links TRBV7-9 to TRBJ2-5, with D uncertain. The CDR3 runs 13 residues. Deletions cut 2 bases from V and 3 bases from J, with 7 bases between. Germline V gene data show CDR1 as SEHNR and CDR2 as FQNEAQ (reference sequence). CDR3 bases: TGTGCCAGCAGCTTAAACCCGGAAGAGACCCAGTACTTC. Translating it yields CASSLNPEETQYF.

This clone was recorded once. V gene TRBV4-1 combines with J gene TRBJ2-1, with 9 bases lining up with TRBD2. From germline, CDR1 is MGHRA and CDR2 YSYEKL. Trimming cost V 3 bases and J 4 bases; bases outside gene matches: 16. The CDR3 is 19 residues long. The CDR3 sequence: CASSQVSKVKREAYNEQFF. The CDR3 DNA reads as TGCGCCAGCAGCCAGGTCTCTAAGGTGAAGCGGGAGGCATACAATGAGCAGTTCTTC.

This chain joins TRBV7-9 and TRBJ2-2; D could derive from TRBD1 or TRBD2 (6 bases each). Trimming stripped 4 bases from V and 8 bases from J, with 23 bases between. The CDR3 totals 17 residues. Germline V gene data show CDR1 as SEHNR and CDR2 as FQNEAQ (reference sequence). For the CDR3, the DNA is TGTGCCAGCAGCTCAGGGGACTTATATACCCAAACTGGGGAGCTGTTTTTT. It encodes CASSSGDLYTQTGELFF.

This chain uses TRBV7-6 with TRBJ2-3; no reliable D call. Germline V gene lookup returns CDR1 SGHVS and CDR2 FNYEAQ. The CDR3 extends over 14 amino acids. The V end lost 5 bases, the J end lost 5 bases, and 14 bases lay between the germline ends. CDR3 DNA: TGTGCCAGCAGCCGCAATAATGAGTTAGATACGCAGTATTTT. Its protein product is CASSRNNELDTQYF. Drawing the rest from reference TRBV7-6 and TRBJ2-3, the complete variable domain is GAGVSQSPRYKVTKRGQDVALRCDPISGHVSLYWYRQALGQGPEFLTYFNYEAQQDKSGLPNDRFSAERPEGSISTLTIQRTEQRDSAMYRCASSRNNELDTQYFGPGTRLTVL.

The chain couples TRBV4-1 to TRBJ2-7; tentative D call: TRBD1 (6 bases). Germline V lookup: CDR1 MGHRA, CDR2 YSYEKL. The CDR3 covers 15 residues. Between the trimmed V and J ends, which lost 1 base and 0 bases, there was a span of 10 bases. The CDR3 bases are TGCGCCAGCAGCCAAGGGAAGGGGGACTCCTACGAGCAGTACTTC. Residues: CASSQGKGDSYEQYF.

The genes are TRBV23-1 and TRBJ2-5, with D unresolved. TRBV23-1 counts as an open reading frame of uncertain function. V gave up 3 bases and J gave up 3 bases, with 17 bases separating them. This CDR3 spans 16 amino acids. The CDR3 region has the DNA TGCGCCAGCAGTCATTCCCGCACGGGCCATAAAGAGACCCAGTACTTC. Protein: CASSHSRTGHKETQYF.

This clone occurred a few times. V and J are TRBV10-2 and TRBJ2-5; 9 bases map to TRBD2. CDR1 and CDR2 (germline): WSHSY, SAAADI. With 5 bases clipped from V and 5 bases from J, the junction kept 15 bases outside the gene matches. The CDR3 has 17 amino acids. The CDR3 region is CASSPRASGIEGETQYF. In DNA, the CDR3 is TGCGCCAGCAGTCCCCGGGCTAGCGGGATTGAGGGGGAGACCCAGTACTTC.

The chain has TRBV7-9 and TRBJ2-3; TRBD2 is a possible D gene (6 bases). V lost 4 bases to trimming and J lost 6 bases, with 11 bases between them. CDR1 is SEHNR and CDR2 is FQNEAQ in the germline V gene (reference sequence). This CDR3 spans 13 amino acids. CDR3 sequence reads: CASSSRLEDTQYF. CDR3 sequence (DNA): TGTGCCAGCAGCTCTAGACTAGAGGATACGCAGTATTTT.

V usage is TRBV5-1 and J usage is TRBJ2-3; D may be TRBD2 (6 bases). Germline V CDR1 and CDR2: SGHRS, YFSETQ. CDR3 length: 11 residues. Trimming cost V 2 bases and J 9 bases, with 7 bases left between them. The CDR3 DNA reads as TGCGCCAGCAGCTTCGGACTAACGCAGTATTTT. Protein product: CASSFGLTQYF.

The chain couples TRBV7-9 to TRBJ1-5; D uncertain. The ends were cut back, 5 bases at V and 5 bases at J, with 13 bases in the middle. The CDR3 is 14 residues long. The V gene's germline CDR1 is SEHNR and CDR2 FQNEAQ (reference sequence). CDR3 nucleotides: TGTGCCAGCAGCCCCCTTCCCGCGGATCAGCCCCAGCATTTT. This codes for CASSPLPADQPQHF.

V and J are TRBV7-9 and TRBJ1-2; 7 bases are a match to TRBD1. V shed 1 base, J shed 8 bases, and the junction held 4 bases outside the gene matches. The CDR3 loop spans 13 amino acids. Per the germline V gene, CDR1 is SEHNR and CDR2 is FQNEAQ (reference sequence). CDR3 in DNA: TGTGCCAGCAGCTTAGGGGGACAGAGGGGCTACACCTTC. Residues: CASSLGGQRGYTF.

This chain uses TRBV18 with TRBJ2-5; TRBD2 aligns across 14 bases. CDR1 is KGHSH, CDR2 LQKENI, per germline. V was pared by 6 bases and J by 5 bases, with 11 bases of the junction left unmatched. The CDR3 is 17 amino acids. Written as DNA, the CDR3 is TGTGCCAGCTCCCCCGGGACTAGCGGGAGTATGACGGAGACCCAGTACTTC. This gives the protein CASSPGTSGSMTETQYF.